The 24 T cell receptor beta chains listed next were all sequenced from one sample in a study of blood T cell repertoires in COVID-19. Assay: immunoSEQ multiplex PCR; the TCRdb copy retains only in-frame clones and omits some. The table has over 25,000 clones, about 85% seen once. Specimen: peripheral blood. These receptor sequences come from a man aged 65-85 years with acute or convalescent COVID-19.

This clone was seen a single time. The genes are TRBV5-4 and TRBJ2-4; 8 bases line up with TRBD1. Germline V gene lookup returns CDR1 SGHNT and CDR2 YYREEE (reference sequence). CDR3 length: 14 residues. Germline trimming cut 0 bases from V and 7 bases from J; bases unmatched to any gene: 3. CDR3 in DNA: TGTGCCAGCAGCTTGGGGGGGACAGGCAACATTCAGTACTTC. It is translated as CASSLGGTGNIQYF. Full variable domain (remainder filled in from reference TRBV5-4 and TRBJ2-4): ETGVTQSPTHLIKTRGQQVTLRCSSQSGHNTVSWYQQALGQGPQFIFQYYREEENGRGNFPPRFSGLQFPNYSSELNVNALELDDSALYLCASSLGGTGNIQYFGAGTRLSVL.

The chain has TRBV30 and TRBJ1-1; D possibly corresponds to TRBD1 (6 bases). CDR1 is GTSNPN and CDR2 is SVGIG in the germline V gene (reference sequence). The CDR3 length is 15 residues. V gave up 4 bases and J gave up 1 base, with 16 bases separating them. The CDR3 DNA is TGTGCCTGGAACCGGGACACGGCCTCGAACACTGAAGCTTTCTTT. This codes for CAWNRDTASNTEAFF.

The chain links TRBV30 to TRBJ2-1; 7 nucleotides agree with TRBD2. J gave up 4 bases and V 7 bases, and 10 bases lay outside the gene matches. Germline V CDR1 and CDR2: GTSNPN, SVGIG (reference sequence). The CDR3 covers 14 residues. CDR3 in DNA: TGTGCCTTCCAAGGGAGCGGGGCTTACAATGAGCAGTTCTTC. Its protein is CAFQGSGAYNEQFF.

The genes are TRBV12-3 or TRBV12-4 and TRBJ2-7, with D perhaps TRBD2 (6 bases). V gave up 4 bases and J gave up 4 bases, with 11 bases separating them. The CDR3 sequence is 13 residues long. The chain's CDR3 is CASSSLASYEQYF. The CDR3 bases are TGTGCCAGCAGTTCGCTAGCGTCTTACGAGCAGTACTTC.

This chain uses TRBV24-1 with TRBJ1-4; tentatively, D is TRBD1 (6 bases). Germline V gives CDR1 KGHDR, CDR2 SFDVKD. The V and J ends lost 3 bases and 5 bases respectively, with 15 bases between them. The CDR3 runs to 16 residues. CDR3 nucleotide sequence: TGTGCCACCAGTGATAGGGATCCAGGGGCAAATGAAAAACTGTTTTTT. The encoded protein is CATSDRDPGANEKLFF.

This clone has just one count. CDR3 DNA: TGTGCCAGCAGTGCTCTAAGGGGCTCCTACAATGAGCAGTTCTTC. Its protein is CASSALRGSYNEQFF. The genes are TRBV25-1 and TRBJ2-1; a possible D gene is TRBD1 (5 bases). The CDR3 contains 15 residues. Trimming stripped 4 bases from V and 0 bases from J, with 10 bases between. Germline V gene sequence: CDR1 MGHDK, CDR2 SYGVNS.

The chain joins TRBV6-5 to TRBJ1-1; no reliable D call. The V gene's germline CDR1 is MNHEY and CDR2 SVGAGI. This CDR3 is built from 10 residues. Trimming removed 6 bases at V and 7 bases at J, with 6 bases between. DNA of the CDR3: TGTGCCAGCAGGCAGTTTGAAGCTTTCTTT. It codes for CASRQFEAFF.

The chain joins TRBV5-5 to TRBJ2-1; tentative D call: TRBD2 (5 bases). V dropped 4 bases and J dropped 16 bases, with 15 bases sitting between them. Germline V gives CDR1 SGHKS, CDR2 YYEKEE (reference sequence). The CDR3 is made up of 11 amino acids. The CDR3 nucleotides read TGTGCCAGCAGCGGAGGACCCCTGGGATTCTTC. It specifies CASSGGPLGFF.

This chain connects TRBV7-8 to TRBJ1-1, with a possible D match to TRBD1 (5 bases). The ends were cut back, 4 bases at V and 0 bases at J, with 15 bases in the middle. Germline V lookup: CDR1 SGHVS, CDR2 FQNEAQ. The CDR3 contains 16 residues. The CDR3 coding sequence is TGTGCCAGCAGCTCCACAACCCGGGGGATGAACACTGAAGCTTTCTTT. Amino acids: CASSSTTRGMNTEAFF.

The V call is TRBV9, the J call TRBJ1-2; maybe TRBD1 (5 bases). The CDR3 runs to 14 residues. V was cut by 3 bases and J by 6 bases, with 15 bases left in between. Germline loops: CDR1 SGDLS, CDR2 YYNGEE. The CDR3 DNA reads TGTGCCAGCAGCGCCTGGAGCGGGGCAAATGGCTACACCTTC. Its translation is CASSAWSGANGYTF.

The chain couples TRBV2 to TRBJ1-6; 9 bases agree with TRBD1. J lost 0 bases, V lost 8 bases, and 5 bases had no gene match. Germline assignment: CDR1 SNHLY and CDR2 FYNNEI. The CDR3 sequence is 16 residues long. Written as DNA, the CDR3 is TGTGCCAGCGGGACAGGGAAGGGCTCCTATAATTCACCCCTCCACTTT. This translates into CASGTGKGSYNSPLHF.

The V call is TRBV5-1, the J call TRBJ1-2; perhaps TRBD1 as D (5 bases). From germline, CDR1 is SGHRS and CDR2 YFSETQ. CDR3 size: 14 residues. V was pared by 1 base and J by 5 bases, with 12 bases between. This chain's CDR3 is CASSLRQYAYGYTF. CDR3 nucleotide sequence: TGCGCCAGCAGCTTGCGACAGTATGCGTATGGCTACACCTTC. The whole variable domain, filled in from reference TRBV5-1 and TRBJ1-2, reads KAGVTQTPRYLIKTRGQQVTLSCSPISGHRSVSWYQQTPGQGLQFLFEYFSETQRNKGNFPGRFSGRQFSNSRSEMNVSTLELGDSALYLCASSLRQYAYGYTFGSGTRLTVV.

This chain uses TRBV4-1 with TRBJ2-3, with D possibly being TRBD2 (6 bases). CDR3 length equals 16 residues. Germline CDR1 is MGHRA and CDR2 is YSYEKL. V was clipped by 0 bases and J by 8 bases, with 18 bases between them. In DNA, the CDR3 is TGCGCCAGCAGCCAAGAAGCGGAGGGGCCGAGGGGTACGCAGTATTTT. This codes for CASSQEAEGPRGTQYF.

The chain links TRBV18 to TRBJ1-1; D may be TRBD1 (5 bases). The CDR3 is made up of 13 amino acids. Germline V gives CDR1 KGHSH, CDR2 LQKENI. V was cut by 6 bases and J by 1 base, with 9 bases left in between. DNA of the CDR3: TGTGCCAGCTCCTGGGGCACGAACACTGAAGCTTTCTTT. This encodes CASSWGTNTEAFF.

The CDR3 sequence is CASRFATDYEQYF. CDR3 nucleotides: TGTGCCAGCAGATTTGCGACAGACTACGAGCAGTACTTC. The rearrangement joins TRBV5-5 to TRBJ2-7; D perhaps matches TRBD1 (5 bases). V was trimmed by 5 bases and J by 3 bases, leaving 12 bases between them. Germline V gene sequence: CDR1 SGHKS, CDR2 YYEKEE (reference sequence). The CDR3 has 13 residues.

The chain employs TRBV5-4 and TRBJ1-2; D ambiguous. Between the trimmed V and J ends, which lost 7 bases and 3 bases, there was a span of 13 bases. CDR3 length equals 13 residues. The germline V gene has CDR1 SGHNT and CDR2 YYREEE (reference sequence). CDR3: CASSSAGYYGYTF. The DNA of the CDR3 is TGTGCCAGCTCCTCGGCGGGGTACTATGGCTACACCTTC.

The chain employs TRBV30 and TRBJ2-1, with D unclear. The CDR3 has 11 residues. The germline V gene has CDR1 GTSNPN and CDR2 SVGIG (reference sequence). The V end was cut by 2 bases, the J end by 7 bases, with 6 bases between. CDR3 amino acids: CAWSQNNEQFF. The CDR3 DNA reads TGTGCCTGGAGTCAGAATAATGAGCAGTTCTTC.

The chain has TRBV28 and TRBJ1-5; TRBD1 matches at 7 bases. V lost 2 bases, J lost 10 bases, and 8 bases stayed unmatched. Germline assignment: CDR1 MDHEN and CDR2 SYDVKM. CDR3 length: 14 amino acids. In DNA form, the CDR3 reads TGTGCCAGCAGTTTAGACAGGGCCTTAGTACCCCAGCATTTT. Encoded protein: CASSLDRALVPQHF.

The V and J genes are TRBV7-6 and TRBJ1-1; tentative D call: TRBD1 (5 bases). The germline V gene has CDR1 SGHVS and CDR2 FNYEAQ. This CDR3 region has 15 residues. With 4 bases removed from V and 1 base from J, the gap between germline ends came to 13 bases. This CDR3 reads CASSWRAGQNTEAFF. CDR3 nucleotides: TGTGCCAGCAGCTGGAGAGCAGGACAGAACACTGAAGCTTTCTTT.

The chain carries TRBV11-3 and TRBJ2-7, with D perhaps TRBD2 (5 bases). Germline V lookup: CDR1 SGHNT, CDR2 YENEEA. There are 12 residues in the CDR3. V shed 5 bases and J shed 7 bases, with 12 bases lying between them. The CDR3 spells CASSLRTGEQYF. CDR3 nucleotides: TGTGCCAGCAGCCTCCGGACGGGGGAGCAGTACTTC.

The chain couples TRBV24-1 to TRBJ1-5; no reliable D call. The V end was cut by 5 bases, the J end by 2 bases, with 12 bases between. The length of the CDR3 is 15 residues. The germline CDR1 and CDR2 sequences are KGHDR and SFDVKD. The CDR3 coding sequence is TGTGCCACCAGTGGACCGGGAGAGGGCAATCAGCCCCAGCATTTT. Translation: CATSGPGEGNQPQHF.

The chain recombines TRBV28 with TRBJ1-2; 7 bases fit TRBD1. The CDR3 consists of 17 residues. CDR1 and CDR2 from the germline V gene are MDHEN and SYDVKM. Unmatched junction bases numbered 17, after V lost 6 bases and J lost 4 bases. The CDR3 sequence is CASSTLSVGQRSYGYTF. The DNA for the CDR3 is TGTGCCAGCAGCACCCTATCGGTGGGACAGCGAAGCTATGGCTACACCTTC.

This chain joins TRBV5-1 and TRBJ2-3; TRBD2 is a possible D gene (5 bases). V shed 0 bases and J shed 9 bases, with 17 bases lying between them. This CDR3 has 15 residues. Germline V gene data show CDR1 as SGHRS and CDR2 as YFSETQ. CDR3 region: CASSLDLAGRGTQYF. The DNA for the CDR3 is TGCGCCAGCAGCTTGGATTTGGCGGGTAGAGGAACGCAGTATTTT.

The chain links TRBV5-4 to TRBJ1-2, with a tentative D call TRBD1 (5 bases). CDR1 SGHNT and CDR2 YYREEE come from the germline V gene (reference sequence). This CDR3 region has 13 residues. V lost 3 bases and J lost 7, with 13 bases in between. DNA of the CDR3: TGTGCCAGCAGCTGGTCACCGACAGCTGGCTACACCTTC. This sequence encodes CASSWSPTAGYTF.